These 20 T cell receptor beta chains were sequenced from one sample in a study of T cells after yellow fever vaccination. TCRdb used MiXCR to reprocess the 5' RACE reads, holding one entry per CDR3 protein. The repertoire holds roughly 340,000 distinct CDR3 sequences, roughly 4% seen once, with less than 25% in the top ten. Here the sequenced sample was PBMCs, taken 5 days after the yellow fever booster vaccination. All receptors come from a man between 18 and 35 years old who received the YFV17D yellow fever vaccine.

The rearrangement joins TRBV4-3 to TRBJ2-2, with D unresolved. Trimming removed 4 bases from V and 5 bases from J, with 14 bases in between. Germline V gene sequence: CDR1 LGHNA, CDR2 YSLEER. The CDR3 is 15 amino acids. The CDR3 coding sequence is TGCGCCAGCAGCCTCTTGAAAAGAGGTACCGGGGAGCTGTTTTTT. This encodes CASSLLKRGTGELFF.

This clonotype was found many times. The rearrangement uses TRBV4-3 and TRBJ2-2; TRBD1 is a possible D gene (6 bases). CDR1 LGHNA and CDR2 YSLEER come from the germline V gene. This CDR3 has 15 residues. Between the trimmed V and J ends, which lost 1 base and 5 bases, there was a span of 11 bases. Written as DNA, the CDR3 is TGCGCCAGCAGCCAAGCGGACAGATCAACCGGGGAGCTGTTTTTT. This codes for CASSQADRSTGELFF.

This clonotype has a handful of counts. The rearrangement joins TRBV3-1 to TRBJ1-2; TRBD1 matches at 7 bases. Unmatched junction bases numbered 4, after V lost 4 bases and J lost 8 bases. This CDR3 spans 12 amino acids. The germline CDR1 and CDR2 sequences are LGHDT and YNNKEL (reference sequence). The CDR3 is CASSLDRVGYTF. Written as DNA, the CDR3 is TGTGCCAGCAGCCTTGACAGGGTGGGCTACACCTTC.

This clonotype was counted many times. This sequence joins TRBV5-6 and TRBJ2-5; D unclear. The CDR3 has 13 amino acids. V was pared by 1 base and J by 3 bases, with 7 bases between. The germline V gene has CDR1 SGHDT and CDR2 YYEEEE. Here the CDR3 reads CASSLLLEETQYF. DNA of the CDR3: TGTGCCAGCAGCTTGTTACTCGAAGAGACCCAGTACTTC. The whole variable domain, remainder taken from reference TRBV5-6 and TRBJ2-5, is DAGVTQSPTHLIKTRGQQVTLRCSPKSGHDTVSWYQQALGQGPQFIFQYYEEEERQRGNFPDRFSGHQFPNYSSELNVNALLLGDSALYLCASSLLLEETQYFGPGTRLLVL.

This clonotype appeared many times. The V and J genes are TRBV4-1 and TRBJ2-5, with a tentative D call TRBD2 (6 bases). Germline V gene data show CDR1 as MGHRA and CDR2 as YSYEKL. The CDR3 runs 13 residues. Trimming stripped 4 bases from V and 4 bases from J, with 10 bases between. CDR3 DNA: TGCGCCAGCAGCCCCGGCGGGGCAGAGACCCAGTACTTC. This encodes CASSPGGAETQYF.

This clonotype was recorded at least ten times. The chain has TRBV4-2 and TRBJ2-3; 10 bases match TRBD2. Germline V gene data show CDR1 as LGHNA and CDR2 as YNFKEQ. CDR3 size: 15 residues. The trim removed 5 bases at V and 4 bases at J, leaving 6 bases unmatched. In DNA form, the CDR3 reads TGTGCCAGCAGCGGATCAGCGGGGGGGCCAGATACGCAGTATTTT. It is translated as CASSGSAGGPDTQYF.

This clonotype was observed many times. The chain couples TRBV7-9 to TRBJ1-6, with TRBD1 identical over 11 bases. The CDR3 consists of 18 residues. CDR1 and CDR2 (germline): SEHNR, FQNEAQ (reference sequence). Germline trimming cut 5 bases from V and 0 bases from J; bases unmatched to any gene: 6. In DNA, the CDR3 is TGTGCCAGCAGCCATGGACAGGGGGCTGCCTCCTATAATTCACCCCTCCACTTT. Amino acid sequence: CASSHGQGAASYNSPLHF.

Many counts were recorded for this clonotype. The CDR3 region has the DNA TGTGCCAGCAGCGTATTTGGTTCCGGCGGGGAGCTGTTTTTT. This codes for CASSVFGSGGELFF. The chain couples TRBV9 to TRBJ2-2; D gene unclear. Trimming shortened V by 1 base and J by 7 bases, and 11 bases separated the two germline ends. The germline gives CDR1 SGDLS, CDR2 YYNGEE. The CDR3 has 14 residues.

The chain uses TRBV27 and TRBJ2-7; no clear D gene. V lost 4 bases and J 9 bases, leaving 10 bases between the germline ends. The length of the CDR3 is 11 residues. CDR1 and CDR2 from the germline V gene are MNHEY and SMNVEV (reference sequence). The CDR3 protein is CASSSHITQYF. DNA for the CDR3: TGTGCCAGCAGTTCTCATATAACGCAGTACTTC.

This sequence joins TRBV5-6 and TRBJ1-1, with no clear D. Germline V lookup: CDR1 SGHDT, CDR2 YYEEEE. The CDR3 has 18 amino acids. The V gene lost 4 bases and the J gene lost 0 bases, with 22 bases spanning the gap. The CDR3 sequence: CASSRSRRAANMNTEAFF. The CDR3 coding sequence is TGTGCCAGCAGCAGATCCAGGCGGGCGGCCAACATGAACACTGAAGCTTTCTTT.

This clonotype was seen repeatedly, ten times or more. This chain uses TRBV15 with TRBJ2-7; TRBD1 matches 8 bases. Trimming cost V 1 base and J 3 bases; bases outside gene matches: 5. The CDR3 runs 15 residues. Germline CDR1 and CDR2: LNHNV and YYDKDF (reference sequence). The CDR3 bases are TGTGCCACCAGCAGAGCTCCGGGACAGGTCTACGAGCAGTACGTC. This codes for CATSRAPGQVYEQYV.

The V gene is TRBV7-6, the J gene TRBJ1-2; D gene unclear. V lost 2 bases and J 4 bases, leaving 14 bases between the germline ends. Germline-derived CDR1 and CDR2 are SGHVS and FNYEAQ. This CDR3 region has 15 residues. The CDR3: CASSLNPGPSYGYTF. The CDR3 DNA follows: TGTGCCAGCAGCTTAAACCCTGGACCAAGCTATGGCTACACCTTC.

This clonotype was seen many times. The J gene is TRBJ1-5, the V gene TRBV5-8, with 9 bases lining up with TRBD1. Germline V gene sequence: CDR1 SGHTS, CDR2 YDEGEE. J lost 7 bases, V lost 0 bases, and 8 bases had no gene match. The CDR3 totals 16 residues. This chain's CDR3 is CASSLEVLQGAQPQHF. CDR3 nucleotides: TGTGCCAGCAGCTTGGAGGTCTTACAGGGGGCACAGCCCCAGCATTTT.

In its sample, this clonotype was seen a few times. This CDR3 is CASSGKRGGVNNEQFF. For the CDR3, the DNA is TGTGCCAGCAGCGGGAAGCGGGGGGGCGTCAACAATGAGCAGTTCTTC. This chain links TRBV7-9 with TRBJ2-1; 10 bases are shared with TRBD2. The J segment lost 5 bases and the V segment lost 5 bases, leaving 9 bases of the junction unmatched. CDR3 length: 16 amino acids. Germline lookup yields CDR1 SEHNR and CDR2 FQNEAQ (reference sequence).

This clonotype came up a few times. The chain couples TRBV2 to TRBJ2-5; a weak D match, TRBD1 (6 bases). V was clipped by 1 base and J by 5 bases, with 17 bases between them. The germline CDR1 and CDR2 sequences are SNHLY and FYNNEI. The CDR3 is made up of 16 amino acids. The CDR3 sequence: CASSEGYRVYDETQYF. CDR3 bases: TGTGCCAGCAGTGAAGGATACAGGGTTTATGACGAGACCCAGTACTTC.

The sample holds a few counts of this clonotype. V gene TRBV15 combines with J gene TRBJ1-2; D unresolved. The CDR3 covers 12 residues. V gave up 0 bases and J gave up 4 bases, with 3 bases separating them. Germline V gene lookup returns CDR1 LNHNV and CDR2 YYDKDF (reference sequence). CDR3 DNA sequence: TGTGCCACCAGCAGAGACGCCTATGGCTACACCTTC. Protein product: CATSRDAYGYTF.

V is TRBV6-2 or TRBV6-3 and J is TRBJ2-5; TRBD2 matches 11 bases. The trim removed 7 bases at V and 3 bases at J, leaving 16 bases unmatched. Germline V gene lookup returns CDR1 MNHEY and CDR2 SVGEGT. The CDR3 consists of 18 residues. In DNA form, the CDR3 reads TGTGCCAGCAACGCCCCGACTAGCGGGGACCTCACGAAAGAGACCCAGTACTTC. It yields the protein CASNAPTSGDLTKETQYF.

There are many counts of this clonotype. This chain links TRBV6-5 with TRBJ2-2; D is possibly TRBD1 (6 bases). Germline-derived CDR1 and CDR2 are MNHEY and SVGAGI. The V and J ends lost 6 bases and 4 bases respectively, with 15 bases between them. CDR3 length equals 15 residues. CDR3 sequence reads: CASRTGPGATGELFF. Here the CDR3 DNA reads TGTGCCAGCAGAACGGGTCCAGGGGCCACCGGGGAGCTGTTTTTT.

This clonotype has ten or more counts. V is TRBV7-6 and J is TRBJ2-1; 11 bases line up with TRBD2. This CDR3 contains 17 residues. The V gene's germline CDR1 is SGHVS and CDR2 FNYEAQ. The V and J ends lost 0 bases and 6 bases, in that order; junction bases with no gene match: 7. The CDR3 DNA reads as TGTGCCAGCAGCTTAGCGAGCGGGCTAGCGGGGGGCAATGAGCAGTTCTTC. Its protein product is CASSLASGLAGGNEQFF.

The chain combines TRBV12-3 or TRBV12-4 with TRBJ2-2; TRBD1 agrees at 7 bases. Trimming cost V 3 bases and J 8 bases; bases outside gene matches: 12. The CDR3 sequence is 16 residues long. The CDR3 here is CASSFDPLQGKGELFF. In nucleotides, the CDR3 is TGTGCCAGCAGTTTCGACCCATTACAGGGGAAGGGGGAGCTGTTTTTT.